The source of this T cell receptor beta chain is a study of CD8+ T cells in alopecia areata. General study findings and limits: Scalp clonality and expanded CD8+ clones among the top 100 fell significantly with tofacitinib. Numerous expanded lesional clones remained in scalp and blood during tofacitinib. Lesional tissue from the scalp (especially in alopecia totalis/universalis) showed higher clonality than normal scalp.

Details on this clone: The antigen is unknown.

RNA was extracted and reverse transcribed into cDNA as the sequencing template. Assay: immunoSEQ multiplex PCR; the TCRdb copy retains only in-frame clones and omits some. The data show roughly 190,000 clones, 45% to 65% seen once. Treatment reported: oral pan-JAK inhibitor, 5-10 mg twice daily. PBMCs were stained for CD3, CD4 and CD8, and CD4+ and CD8+ T cells were sorted. The sequence was obtained from a human donor with alopecia areata. The sample here was CD4+ T cells sorted from blood, taken at week 4, from a patient treated with tofacitinib.

The CDR3 sequence is CASSPRQGGQPQHF. The CDR3 DNA sequence: TGCGCCAGCAGCCCCCGACAGGGAGGTCAGCCCCAGCATTTT. The genes are TRBV4-1 and TRBJ1-5, with 7 bases lining up with TRBD1. CDR1 MGHRA and CDR2 YSYEKL come from the germline V gene. The CDR3 runs 14 residues. V lost 4 bases, J lost 6 bases, and 6 bases stayed unmatched.